The 3 T cell receptor beta chains given below trace back to one sample, sequenced in a study of T cells in Graves' hyperthyroidism and ophthalmopathy. Template material for amplifying TCR beta CDR3 regions consisted of RNA transcripts. The TCR CDR3 first-round RT-PCR relied on the HTBI primer set. TCRdb re-called the multiplex PCR reads through MiXCR, storing one row per CDR3 protein. The sample lists 360,000 or so distinct CDR3 sequences, 13% to 15% occurring once. Sequenced: blood. The receptors derive from a woman in her fifties or sixties with Graves' ophthalmopathy.

The V call is TRBV5-1, the J call TRBJ1-5; tentative D call: TRBD1 (5 bases). The CDR3 runs to 16 residues. The germline V and J ends were trimmed by 0 bases and 0 bases, with 10 bases remaining between them. The V gene's germline CDR1 is SGHRS and CDR2 YFSETQ. The CDR3: CASSLARGNSNQPQHF. The CDR3 DNA reads as TGCGCCAGCAGCTTGGCGAGGGGCAATAGCAATCAGCCCCAGCATTTT.

There are a few counts of this clonotype. This rearrangement joins TRBV12-3 or TRBV12-4 to TRBJ2-3; perhaps D is TRBD1 or TRBD2 (5 bases each). Trimming removed 2 bases from V and 5 bases from J, with 14 bases in between. The CDR3 is 15 amino acids. The CDR3 region is CASSLLRGAGDTQYF. Written as DNA, the CDR3 is TGTGCCAGCAGTTTACTAAGAGGGGCCGGAGATACGCAGTATTTT.

Many counts were recorded for this clonotype. The chain employs TRBV7-3 and TRBJ2-1, with 8 bases fitting TRBD1. V was clipped by 5 bases and J by 5 bases; unmatched bases: 11. This CDR3 contains 16 residues. The germline gives CDR1 SGHTA, CDR2 FQGTGA. This CDR3 is CASSPLPQGANNEQFF. DNA for the CDR3: TGTGCCAGCAGCCCACTACCTCAGGGGGCAAACAATGAGCAGTTCTTC.